This is a list of T cell receptor beta chains from one sample in a study of blood T cell repertoires in COVID-19. The method was immunoSEQ multiplex PCR; TCRdb's version includes in-frame clones alone and lacks a portion of them. There are about 83,000 clones in the sample; 70% to 90% occur only once, and roughly 8% lies in the top ten. The material sequenced was peripheral blood. These receptor sequences come from an elderly man with active or convalescent COVID-19. Each CDR3 is given without its conserved first and last residue. Size is stated for part of the rows, as once, few or many counts, or as a class when the clone is expanded.

abundance | v_gene | CDR3aa
. | TRBV2 | ASREQGSSQETQY
. | TRBV6-4 | ASRLDRGNTEAF
. | TRBV18 | ASSPGQGPTGELF
. | TRBV7-8 | ASSLESGGITEAF
. | TRBV3-1/TRBV3-2 | ASSQVGQGTWTEAF
. | TRBV5-1 | ASSLDGRVNSPLH
. | TRBV5-4 | ASSPGRSATNEKLF
. | TRBV30 | AWAGQGTEAF
. | TRBV19 | ASSTDRGTNSPLH
. | TRBV28 | ASSGGSSYNEQF
. | TRBV7-3 | ASSLTGDTEAF
. | TRBV28 | ASSMTGDTGELF
few | TRBV29-1 | SVVAGQNTEAF
once | TRBV28 | ASSLGPANYGYT
once | TRBV24-1 | ATKPLDF
. | TRBV5-1 | ASSRTQQGAGNTIY
. | TRBV7-9 | ASSETANYGYT
. | TRBV7-9 | ASSLSGLATGELF
few | TRBV6-6 | ASSPDRVANEKLF
. | TRBV19 | ASSVVPGQGATEAF
. | TRBV7-2 | ASSLGDRGLYGYT
. | TRBV11-3 | ASRPFGGALYEQF
. | TRBV18 | ASSPTSGRAPDTQY
. | TRBV5-1 | ASSLEGTGGELF
few | TRBV4-1 | ASSQEGGPYNSPLH
. | TRBV27 | ASSQDRVGETQY
. | TRBV15 | ATRDSRLSTNYGYT
. | TRBV5-4 | ASSTGQGVATEAF
. | TRBV28 | ASSSPPGVSNQPQH
. | TRBV5-1 | ASSWGPTGPTDTQY
. | TRBV7-9 | ASSRSGGDNYGYT
. | TRBV28 | ASSFPPGTGAGNTIY
. | TRBV25-1 | ASSRDRAIF
once | TRBV19 | ASSPRKGAADTQY
. | TRBV12-3/TRBV12-4 | ASSREPVEAF
once | TRBV21-1 | ASSKERGKTDTIY
few | TRBV10-3 | ATGGPPFNEQF
few | TRBV6-5 | ASSSSYNSPLH
few | TRBV5-1 | ASSTRGNEQF
. | TRBV12-3/TRBV12-4 | ASRKTGNTEAF
. | TRBV28 | ASSILGQENTGYGYT
. | TRBV6-1 | ASSDLARVRLAGYT
. | TRBV10-1 | ASSARENTEAF
. | TRBV7-6 | ASSDRGHTEAF
. | TRBV11-2 | ASSPDRARRYT
. | TRBV5-1 | ASSLRQGSNSPLH
. | TRBV5-4 | ASSPGTGRRDTQY
. | TRBV7-9 | ASSVSGNQETQY
. | TRBV30 | AWSAQGRNYGYT
once | TRBV19 | ASSVQDSGANVLT